This T cell receptor (beta chain) is drawn from a study of T-cell reconstitution after alpha-beta-depleted transplantation in children (dated by TCRdb to the mid-2010s). About the full investigation: Using TCR repertoire profiling, the study followed T-cell immune reconstitution in a quantitative way in children after TCRalphabeta/CD19-depleted allogeneic hematopoietic cell transplantation.

The method was PCR. TCRdb names Illumina HiSeq 2500 as the instrument used. Molecular barcoding was employed in the preparation of TCR libraries, with unique molecular identifiers being used to normalize TCRbeta repertoire quantification. TCRdb trimmed the raw reads at Q25, called clones with MiXCR and kept productive beta chains. CDR3 protein sequences are deduplicated, and each keeps its most common genes and DNA. This sample comprises hundreds of thousands of distinct CDR3 sequences, roughly 15% of them detected only once. The ten most abundant clones make up approximately 1% of the sample. The junction shows trimming of 4 bases on V and 2 bases on J, plus 16 bases between the germline ends. There are 16 amino acids in the CDR3, from cysteine to phenylalanine inclusive. Only the CDR3 region is kept as DNA, spanning 48 bases read in frame from base 1. CDR1 and CDR2 are read off the germline V gene as SGHRS and YFSETQ.

A note on this clonotype: Its antigen has not been determined. No clone much larger than this one lies a single base away; base qualities are absent.

The sequencing here drew on PBMCs from the stem cell graft donor, taken from the stem cell graft. The sequence is built from TRBV5-1 and TRBJ1-5; TRBD1 is perhaps the D gene, given 5 matching bases. The origin of this receptor is a human donor who donated a stem cell graft to a child with acute myeloid leukemia. In nucleotide form, the sequence is TGCGCCAGCAGCGCGGGACTCGACGCTGGCAATCAGCCCCAGCATTTT. It specifies CASSAGLDAGNQPQHF.